A single sample gave rise to the 16 T cell receptor beta chains below, sequenced in a study of immune cell composition in non-small cell lung cancer. Normal lung was taken at the farthest possible site, at least 3 cm from tumour. The table came from immunoSEQ multiplex PCR; TCRdb's copy has only in-frame clones and leaves some out. The table lists several thousand clones, roughly two thirds of them singletons. Sequencing was done on a sample of non-adjacent lung tissue. The source is a human donor with non-small cell lung cancer.

This rearrangement joins TRBV27 to TRBJ2-1, with TRBD1 matching over 7 bases. V lost 3 bases to trimming and J lost 6 bases; unmatched junction nucleotides: 8. The CDR3 is 15 residues long. From germline, CDR1 is MNHEY and CDR2 SMNVEV (reference sequence). CDR3 residues: CASSFVQGTLNEQFF. As DNA, the CDR3 is TGTGCCAGCAGTTTCGTACAGGGGACCCTCAATGAGCAGTTCTTC.

This clone turned up a few times. The chain recombines TRBV27 with TRBJ1-2; the match to TRBD1 covers 8 bases. Per germline, CDR1 MNHEY and CDR2 SMNVEV (reference sequence). V trimming: 7 bases; J trimming: 1 base; junction bases outside the gene matches: 11. The CDR3 is 16 amino acids. CDR3 DNA sequence: TGTGCCAGCACCCAACTTCGGACAGGGCATAACTATGGCTACACCTTC. Protein product: CASTQLRTGHNYGYTF.

The chain has TRBV5-1 and TRBJ2-5; TRBD1 might be the D (6 bases). The V end was cut by 1 base, the J end by 4 bases, with 11 bases between. Germline lookup yields CDR1 SGHRS and CDR2 YFSETQ. The CDR3 covers 14 residues. This chain's CDR3 is CASSLMGARETQYF. The CDR3 DNA reads TGCGCCAGCAGCTTGATGGGGGCTCGAGAGACCCAGTACTTC.

The chain uses TRBV7-2 and TRBJ1-1, with 7 bases aligning to TRBD1. The CDR3 is 15 amino acids. Germline CDR1 and CDR2: SGHTA and FQGNSA. J lost 4 bases, V lost 5 bases, and 10 bases had no gene match. Here the CDR3 reads CASSRQRGPSTEAFF. As DNA, the CDR3 is TGTGCCAGCAGCAGACAAAGGGGGCCGTCCACTGAAGCTTTCTTT.

The V and J genes are TRBV18 and TRBJ1-1; D is possibly TRBD1 (6 bases). The CDR3 has 15 amino acids. V lost 7 bases to trimming and J lost 4 bases, with 19 bases between them. Germline V gene lookup returns CDR1 KGHSH and CDR2 LQKENI. CDR3 region: CASFMLIQGTTEAFF. The DNA for the CDR3 is TGTGCCAGCTTTATGCTGATCCAGGGGACCACTGAAGCTTTCTTT.

This clone has just a few counts. This chain links TRBV4-3 with TRBJ2-1, with TRBD2 identical over 11 bases. CDR1 is LGHNA, CDR2 YSLEER, per germline. V trimming: 4 bases; J trimming: 0 bases; junction bases outside the gene matches: 5. The CDR3 has 17 amino acids. DNA for the CDR3: TGCGCCAGCAGCCGAGCCGGGACTAGCGGCTCCTACAATGAGCAGTTCTTC. Translated: CASSRAGTSGSYNEQFF.

This sequence joins TRBV21-1 and TRBJ1-2; the table names TRBD1, a call not compared with the DNA. TRBV21-1 is labeled a pseudogene. The length of the CDR3 is 15 residues. CDR3 sequence (DNA): TGTGCCAGCAGCTATCACCTACAGGCGAGCTATGGCTACACCTTC. Its protein is CASSYHLQASYGYTF.

The gene calls are TRBV5-8 and TRBJ2-5; 7 positions agree with TRBD1. J lost 4 bases, V lost 3 bases, and 6 bases had no gene match. Germline lookup yields CDR1 SGHTS and CDR2 YDEGEE. The CDR3 covers 14 residues. CDR3 DNA sequence: TGTGCCAGCAGCTACGCAGGGGGAGCAGAGACCCAGTACTTC. Its translation is CASSYAGGAETQYF.

The rearrangement uses TRBV6-5 and TRBJ1-2, with D tentatively TRBD1 (5 bases). Germline values: CDR1 MNHEY, CDR2 SVGAGI. CDR3 length equals 15 residues. Trimming pared 2 bases from V and 4 bases from J, leaving 14 bases between. CDR3 DNA: TGTGCCAGCAGTTACGCGATGACAGTGTCCTATGGCTACACCTTC. Its protein product is CASSYAMTVSYGYTF.

V usage is TRBV18 and J usage is TRBJ2-7; tentatively, D is TRBD2 (5 bases). The CDR3 consists of 14 residues. Germline V gene lookup returns CDR1 KGHSH and CDR2 LQKENI. The V end was cut by 3 bases, the J end by 2 bases, with 11 bases between. The CDR3 nucleotides are TGTGCCAGCTCACCCCCGACCGGGACCTACGAGCAGTACTTC. Translating it yields CASSPPTGTYEQYF.

This clone has only a few counts. This chain connects TRBV9 to TRBJ1-1; tentative D call: TRBD1 (6 bases). The ends were cut back, 0 bases at V and 8 bases at J, with 14 bases in the middle. Germline V lookup: CDR1 SGDLS, CDR2 YYNGEE. CDR3 size: 14 residues. Here the CDR3 DNA reads TGTGCCAGCAGCGTAGGGGGGGGCACTCAAGAAGCTTTCTTT. It codes for CASSVGGGTQEAFF. Together with reference TRBV9 and TRBJ1-1, the CDR3 gives the full variable domain: DSGVTQTPKHLITATGQRVTLRCSPRSGDLSVYWYQQSLDQGLQFLIQYYNGEERAKGNILERFSAQQFPDLHSELNLSSLELGDSALYFCASSVGGGTQEAFFGQGTRLTVV.

In its sample, this clone was seen a few times. J is TRBJ1-5 and V is TRBV7-2; 7 nucleotides agree with TRBD1. CDR3 length: 15 amino acids. The germline gives CDR1 SGHTA, CDR2 FQGNSA. V was pared by 5 bases and J by 2 bases, with 6 bases of the junction left unmatched. In DNA, the CDR3 is TGTGCCAGCAGCCCAAACAGGGGCGGCAATCAGCCCCAGCATTTT. It encodes CASSPNRGGNQPQHF.

This clone is labeled as medium-sized (0.01 to 0.1%). The CDR3 DNA reads TGTGCCAGCAGCGGGAGAGGGAACTATGGCTACACCTTC. Its translation: CASSGRGNYGYTF. The chain employs TRBV5-6 and TRBJ1-2; D gene uncertain. Germline V gives CDR1 SGHDT, CDR2 YYEEEE. Trimming pared 4 bases from V and 2 bases from J, leaving 9 bases between. The CDR3 extends over 13 amino acids.

This clone was detected once. The J gene is TRBJ1-1, the V gene TRBV6-5; 7 bases fit TRBD1. This CDR3 is built from 14 residues. Germline values: CDR1 MNHEY, CDR2 SVGAGI. V lost 6 bases, J lost 3 bases, and 7 bases stayed unmatched. The CDR3 spells CASSSTGWYTEAFF. CDR3 coding DNA: TGTGCCAGCAGCTCGACAGGGTGGTACACTGAAGCTTTCTTT.

The chain carries TRBV18 and TRBJ2-7, with 9 bases identical to TRBD1. The germline gives CDR1 KGHSH, CDR2 LQKENI. The V segment lost 2 bases and the J segment 5 bases; nucleotides outside the gene matches: 7. This CDR3 region has 15 residues. This CDR3 reads CASSPGQGRNNEQYF. CDR3 coding DNA: TGTGCCAGCTCACCAGGACAGGGGCGAAACAACGAGCAGTACTTC.

The DNA for the CDR3 is TGTGCCAGCAGCCGGCGGTCCTACGAGCAGTACTTC. Amino acids: CASSRRSYEQYF. The chain employs TRBV14 and TRBJ2-7; D not certain. V was pared by 4 bases and J by 1 base, with 5 bases between. Germline CDR1 reads SGHDN; CDR2 reads FVKESK. The CDR3 spans 12 residues.